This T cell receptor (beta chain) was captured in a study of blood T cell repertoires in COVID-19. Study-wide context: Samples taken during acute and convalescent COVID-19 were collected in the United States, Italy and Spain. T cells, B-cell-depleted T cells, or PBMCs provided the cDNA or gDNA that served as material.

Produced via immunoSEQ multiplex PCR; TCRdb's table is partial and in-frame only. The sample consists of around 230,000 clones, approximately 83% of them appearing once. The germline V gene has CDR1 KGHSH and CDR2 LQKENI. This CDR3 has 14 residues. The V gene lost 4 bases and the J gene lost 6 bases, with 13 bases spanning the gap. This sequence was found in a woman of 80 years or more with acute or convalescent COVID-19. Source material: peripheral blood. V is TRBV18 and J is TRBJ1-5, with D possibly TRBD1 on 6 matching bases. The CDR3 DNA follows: TGTGCCAGCTCACTACAGGGTGTGGGTCAGCCCCAGCATTTT. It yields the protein CASSLQGVGQPQHF.